The 27 T cell receptor beta chains listed next were all sequenced from one sample in a study of shared clonotypes between healthy human individuals. The method was immunoSEQ multiplex PCR; TCRdb's version includes in-frame clones alone and lacks a portion of them. The sample has about 960,000 clones; over 60% are singletons. The sample comprised memory CD4+ T cells sorted from blood. Subset reported: CD45RA-negative fraction. The source of these receptors is a man between 18 and 35 years old in good health.

The chain links TRBV10-3 to TRBJ1-2, with D uncertain. CDR1 ENHRY and CDR2 SYGVKD come from the germline V gene. There are 13 residues in the CDR3. The V end was cut by 3 bases, the J end by 6 bases, with 11 bases between. This CDR3 is CAISDPGHHGYTF. CDR3 nucleotide sequence: TGTGCCATCAGTGACCCCGGGCACCATGGCTACACCTTC.

V usage is TRBV7-2 and J usage is TRBJ2-7; D is unclear. CDR1 SGHTA and CDR2 FQGNSA come from the germline V gene. Deletions cut 1 base from V and 2 bases from J, with 9 bases between. The CDR3 is 14 amino acids. CDR3 sequence reads: CASSLGRNTYEQYF. In DNA form, the CDR3 reads TGTGCCAGCAGCTTAGGCAGAAATACCTACGAGCAGTACTTC.

The chain employs TRBV5-6 and TRBJ2-3; TRBD1 matches 8 bases. V was clipped by 4 bases and J by 5 bases; unmatched bases: 9. Germline-derived CDR1 and CDR2 are SGHDT and YYEEEE. The CDR3 consists of 15 residues. In nucleotides, the CDR3 is TGTGCCAGCAGCATTCCGGGACAGGCCCTAGATACGCAGTATTTT. It yields the protein CASSIPGQALDTQYF.

The rearrangement links TRBV5-1 to TRBJ2-7; a possible D gene is TRBD1 (6 bases). CDR1 and CDR2 (germline): SGHRS, YFSETQ. The CDR3 is made up of 16 amino acids. V was trimmed by 1 base and J by 3 bases, leaving 17 bases between them. For the CDR3, the DNA is TGCGCCAGCAGCTTGTGGGTAACGGACAGTAACTACGAGCAGTACTTC. Protein product: CASSLWVTDSNYEQYF.

J is TRBJ1-6 and V is TRBV19; D is uncertain. Germline V CDR1 and CDR2: LNHDA, SQIVND (reference sequence). CDR3 length: 14 amino acids. V shed 3 bases and J shed 10 bases, with 13 bases lying between them. The CDR3 spells CASSIEGRGSPLHF. CDR3 in DNA: TGTGCCAGTAGTATCGAGGGAAGAGGCTCACCCCTCCACTTT.

This rearrangement joins TRBV5-4 to TRBJ1-6; D unresolved. Trimming removed 7 bases from V and 4 bases from J, with 9 bases in between. The CDR3 spans 13 residues. Germline CDR1 is SGHNT and CDR2 is YYREEE (reference sequence). CDR3 in amino acids: CASALEYNSPLHF. CDR3 nucleotide sequence: TGTGCCAGCGCATTGGAGTATAATTCACCCCTCCACTTT.

The chain combines TRBV5-1 with TRBJ2-7, with D perhaps TRBD2 (6 bases). V gave up 4 bases and J gave up 1 base, with 15 bases separating them. This CDR3 is 15 amino acids long. The germline gives CDR1 SGHRS, CDR2 YFSETQ. DNA of the CDR3: TGCGCCAGCAGCACCACCGGGACTGAGTCCTACGAGCAGTACTTC. The encoded protein is CASSTTGTESYEQYF.

J is TRBJ1-6 and V is TRBV4-2; the D gene is possibly TRBD1 (5 bases). CDR1 and CDR2 from the germline V gene are LGHNA and YNFKEQ. V lost 1 base and J lost 1, with 23 bases in between. CDR3 length: 21 residues. The CDR3 DNA reads as TGTGCCAGCAGCCAAGGCCCCCGGGGCAGCCCCAGTGTGTCCTATAATTCACCCCTCCACTTT. Encoded protein: CASSQGPRGSPSVSYNSPLHF.

This clone showed up just a few times. V is TRBV2 and J is TRBJ2-3, with 9 nucleotides matching TRBD1. Losses at the gene ends were 4 bases for V and 4 bases for J; bases not matched to a gene: 6. CDR1 and CDR2 (germline): SNHLY, FYNNEI. This CDR3 comprises 15 residues. Here the CDR3 DNA reads TGTGCCAGCAGTGCTTCGACAGGGGGTGCAGATACGCAGTATTTT. It yields the protein CASSASTGGADTQYF.

The V call is TRBV5-8, the J call TRBJ2-7; D gene ambiguous. CDR3 size: 15 residues. Germline loops: CDR1 SGHTS, CDR2 YDEGEE. V lost 4 bases, J lost 4 bases, and 18 bases lay in between. This CDR3 is CASSPRRVKSYEQYF. The CDR3 DNA is TGTGCCAGCAGCCCCCGGAGAGTGAAATCGTACGAGCAGTACTTC.

Notes on this clone: Other DNA sequences of this sample code for an identical CDR3. The gene calls are TRBV2 and TRBJ1-1; 7 bases fit TRBD1. The length of the CDR3 is 13 residues. Germline CDR1 is SNHLY and CDR2 is FYNNEI. J lost 5 bases, V lost 6 bases, and 6 bases had no gene match. CDR3 protein: CASRVTGVTEAFF. The CDR3 nucleotides read TGTGCCAGCAGGGTAACAGGGGTGACTGAAGCTTTCTTT.

V usage is TRBV6-6 and J usage is TRBJ1-1; 9 bases are shared with TRBD1. The V segment lost 3 bases and the J segment 3 bases; nucleotides outside the gene matches: 2. The CDR3 is 14 residues long. CDR1 is MNHNY, CDR2 SVGAGI, per germline (reference sequence). The CDR3 coding sequence is TGTGCCAGCAGTTATTGGGACAGGGACACTGAAGCTTTCTTT. It translates to CASSYWDRDTEAFF.

This clone is a singleton in its sample. DNA for the CDR3: TGTGCCAGCAGCTACCGCCCGGCGGGAGTCACAGATACGCAGTATTTT. This gives the protein CASSYRPAGVTDTQYF. The rearrangement uses TRBV7-2 and TRBJ2-3, with TRBD2 matching over 7 bases. The CDR3 runs 16 residues. With V trimmed by 4 bases and J by 2 bases, 9 bases remained unmatched. In germline, CDR1 is SGHTA, CDR2 FQGNSA.

The chain carries TRBV5-1 and TRBJ2-1; perhaps TRBD2 as D (6 bases). Per the germline V gene, CDR1 is SGHRS and CDR2 is YFSETQ. V was pared by 9 bases and J by 0 bases, with 16 bases between. The CDR3 totals 15 residues. DNA of the CDR3: TGCGCCAACCAGCCGGGACTGCGCTCCTACAATGAGCAGTTCTTC. Protein sequence: CANQPGLRSYNEQFF.

The CDR3: CASSLDDRGGYTF. Here the CDR3 DNA reads TGTGCCAGCAGCTTAGATGACAGGGGAGGCTACACCTTC. The rearrangement joins TRBV7-3 to TRBJ1-2; TRBD1 matches 8 bases. CDR1 SGHTA and CDR2 FQGTGA come from the germline V gene. The CDR3 has 13 amino acids. J lost 8 bases, V lost 2 bases, and 4 bases had no gene match.

The V call is TRBV7-2, the J call TRBJ1-2; 9 bases are a match to TRBD1. The V segment lost 5 bases and the J segment 8 bases; nucleotides outside the gene matches: 6. The CDR3 extends over 13 amino acids. The germline V gene has CDR1 SGHTA and CDR2 FQGNSA. The CDR3 nucleotides are TGTGCCAGCAGCGCCGGGACAGGGAACGGCTACACCTTC. Amino acids: CASSAGTGNGYTF.

The rearrangement joins TRBV19 to TRBJ1-2, with a tentative D call TRBD1 (5 bases). The CDR3 has 15 residues. V was trimmed by 1 base and J by 1 base, leaving 10 bases between them. CDR1 is LNHDA and CDR2 is SQIVND in the germline V gene (reference sequence). The CDR3 is CASSIGDDNNYGYTF. For the CDR3, the DNA is TGTGCCAGTAGTATAGGGGACGACAATAACTATGGCTACACCTTC.

This chain joins TRBV5-8 and TRBJ1-3, with 8 nucleotides matching TRBD1. CDR1 and CDR2 from the germline V gene are SGHTS and YDEGEE. The CDR3 length is 17 residues. V lost 6 bases to trimming and J lost 4 bases; unmatched junction nucleotides: 15. CDR3 DNA: TGTGCCAGCACCGGACAGGGAAGACGCGTGCCCGGAAACACCATATATTTT. Translating gives CASTGQGRRVPGNTIYF.

The chain employs TRBV7-8 and TRBJ2-1, with D possibly TRBD1 on 6 matching bases. In germline, CDR1 is SGHVS, CDR2 FQNEAQ. V lost 7 bases and J 8 bases, leaving 21 bases between the germline ends. The CDR3 has 15 amino acids. CDR3 loop: CASIPTWGRGDEQFF. The DNA of the CDR3 is TGTGCCAGCATCCCAACGTGGGGGCGCGGAGATGAGCAGTTCTTC.

The CDR3 sequence: CAWSEGPRGQETQYF. In nucleotides, the CDR3 is TGTGCCTGGAGTGAAGGCCCCAGGGGCCAAGAGACCCAGTACTTC. This sequence joins TRBV30 and TRBJ2-5, with D possibly being TRBD1 (6 bases). With 1 base removed from V and 1 base from J, the gap between germline ends came to 13 bases. CDR3 length: 15 residues. Germline V gene sequence: CDR1 GTSNPN, CDR2 SVGIG (reference sequence).

This chain joins TRBV7-2 and TRBJ2-2, with 9 bases that match TRBD1. The CDR3 spans 15 residues. Germline V gives CDR1 SGHTA, CDR2 FQGNSA. J lost 1 base, V lost 6 bases, and 3 bases had no gene match. CDR3 amino acids: CASRPGQGNTGELFF. In DNA, the CDR3 is TGTGCCAGCAGGCCGGGACAGGGGAACACCGGGGAGCTGTTTTTT.

This clone has just a few counts. V is TRBV13 and J is TRBJ2-2; possible D gene TRBD1, 5 bases. The germline V gene encodes CDR1 PRHDT and CDR2 FYEKMQ (reference sequence). CDR3 size: 13 residues. Trimming shortened V by 4 bases and J by 4 bases, and 7 bases separated the two germline ends. The chain's CDR3 is CASSYRSTGELFF. The CDR3 nucleotides are TGTGCCAGCAGCTACAGGTCCACCGGGGAGCTGTTTTTT.

Turning to this clone: A much larger clonotype is one base distant, so this may be a read error. The chain couples TRBV5-6 to TRBJ2-3; D may match TRBD1 or TRBD2 (5 bases each). Trimming cost V 2 bases and J 1 base, with 8 bases left between them. This CDR3 contains 14 residues. Germline V lookup: CDR1 SGHDT, CDR2 YYEEEE. The DNA for the CDR3 is TGTGCCAGCAGCTTCGGGGCTGGCACAGATACGCAGTATTTT. It translates to CASSFGAGTDTQYF.

The V call is TRBV5-8, the J call TRBJ2-3; TRBD2 might be the D (6 bases). Trimming stripped 2 bases from V and 0 bases from J, with 10 bases between. The CDR3 runs to 15 residues. The germline CDR1 and CDR2 sequences are SGHTS and YDEGEE. The CDR3 nucleotides read TGTGCCAGCAGCTTCGAGGGAGGTAGCACAGATACGCAGTATTTT. This codes for CASSFEGGSTDTQYF.

The chain links TRBV4-2 to TRBJ2-5; D might be TRBD1 (6 bases). The CDR3 is 13 residues long. The V and J ends lost 4 bases and 4 bases respectively, with 10 bases between them. Germline values: CDR1 LGHNA, CDR2 YNFKEQ. CDR3 region: CASSREGGETQYF. The CDR3 nucleotides are TGTGCCAGCAGCCGTGAAGGGGGAGAGACCCAGTACTTC.

This clone was observed a handful of times. The chain recombines TRBV9 with TRBJ1-6; TRBD1 is a possible D gene (6 bases). The germline CDR1 and CDR2 sequences are SGDLS and YYNGEE. The CDR3 is made up of 15 amino acids. V was pared by 0 bases and J by 7 bases, with 11 bases between. In DNA, the CDR3 is TGTGCCAGCAGCGTAGGGAAAACAGGGAATTCACCCCTCCACTTT. Translation gives CASSVGKTGNSPLHF.

The chain carries TRBV11-2 and TRBJ1-5; 9 nucleotides match TRBD1. Losses at the gene ends were 6 bases for V and 3 bases for J; bases not matched to a gene: 6. CDR1 and CDR2 from the germline V gene are SGHAT and FQNNGV. This CDR3 has 15 residues. CDR3 in amino acids: CASSRDREVNQPQHF. The CDR3 nucleotides are TGTGCCAGCAGTCGGGACAGGGAGGTCAATCAGCCCCAGCATTTT.